This is a list of T cell receptor beta chains from one sample in a study of CDR3 diversity in severe acne. Each CDR3 protein gets one entry after TCRdb re-called the PCR reads with MiXCR. The sample records around 85,000 distinct CDR3 sequences, approximately 49% being singletons. Sequences were obtained from blood. Receptor source: a male donor with severe acne vulgaris. The CDR3 runs from the conserved cysteine through the conserved F or W. Size is stated for part of the rows, as once, few or many counts, or as a class when the clone is expanded.

j_call clone_size v_call cdr3_aa
TRBJ1-1 many TRBV20-1 CSATGHVNTEAFF
TRBJ2-1 - TRBV6-6 CASSDSTSGSEQFF
TRBJ2-7 many TRBV27 CASSYRLAGSYEQYF
TRBJ2-7 medium-sized TRBV7-9 CASSLAGTRYEQYF
TRBJ2-7 - TRBV19 CATRGPRYEQYF
TRBJ2-7 many TRBV10-2 CASSESTWFSFYEQYF
TRBJ2-7 - TRBV6-5 CASSEYSGLSYEQYF
TRBJ2-5 - TRBV10-3 CAISEPDRGETQYF
TRBJ2-1 few TRBV14 CASSLNPTGIVNNEQFF
- - TRBV7-2 CASSLTLEETQYF
TRBJ1-5 few TRBV24-1 CATSAADSLWPQHF
TRBJ1-2 few TRBV6-1 CASSVVGGGYTF
TRBJ1-5 few TRBV4-1 CASSRAVDQPQHF
TRBJ2-3 few TRBV7-8 CASSLADLTDTQYF
TRBJ2-3 many TRBV7-6 CASSLGPGRERTDTQYF
TRBJ2-6 - TRBV29-1 CSVPWGANVLTF
TRBJ2-7 many TRBV6-5 CASSYGASGKGQYF
TRBJ2-3 many TRBV6-5 CASRRDRTPDTQYF